Each of the 32 T cell receptor beta chains below was sequenced from the same sample in a study of Ad26.COV2.S vaccination and SARS-CoV-2 variants. The protocol was immunoSEQ multiplex PCR, while the TCRdb copy is restricted to in-frame clones and leaves out a portion. The table records 75,000 to 100,000 clones, about four fifths of them present only once. The sequencing used peripheral blood, collected after recovery from COVID-19. These receptors all come from a human donor who had recovered from COVID-19.

The V call is TRBV14, the J call TRBJ1-1; 7 nucleotides line up with TRBD1. J lost 5 bases, V lost 2 bases, and 14 bases had no gene match. CDR3 length: 17 amino acids. From germline, CDR1 is SGHDN and CDR2 FVKESK. The CDR3, as DNA: TGTGCCAGCAGCCAAATCAAGGGGGCGATCGGGGGGACTGAAGCTTTCTTT. It translates to CASSQIKGAIGGTEAFF.

J is TRBJ1-2 and V is TRBV23-1, with D hard to call. TRBV23-1 is noted as an ORF with a role that remains uncertain. V was pared by 7 bases and J by 4 bases, with 16 bases between. CDR3 length equals 14 residues. As DNA, the CDR3 is TGCGCCAGCACCTACGACGCCAAGGCCTATGGCTACACCTTC. Protein sequence: CASTYDAKAYGYTF.

The chain joins TRBV7-2 to TRBJ1-5; 7 bases align to TRBD1. The CDR3 consists of 17 residues. Germline V gene data show CDR1 as SGHTA and CDR2 as FQGNSA. The V and J ends lost 6 bases and 3 bases, in that order; junction bases with no gene match: 14. CDR3 in DNA: TGTGCCAGCAGTTTAAGGGTCCAGGGGGTTCTCAATCAGCCCCAGCATTTT. Its protein is CASSLRVQGVLNQPQHF.

The chain combines TRBV7-9 with TRBJ1-2; tentative D call: TRBD1 (5 bases). The CDR3 runs 13 residues. CDR1 is SEHNR, CDR2 FQNEAQ, per germline (reference sequence). The V end lost 4 bases, the J end lost 2 bases, and 8 bases lay between the germline ends. The CDR3 DNA sequence: TGTGCCAGCAGCTCGGGGCAGAACTATGGCTACACCTTC. Its protein is CASSSGQNYGYTF.

The V call is TRBV5-1, the J call TRBJ2-1, with D hard to call. Trimming took 2 bases from V and 4 from J, leaving 13 bases between them. CDR3 size: 15 residues. The germline V gene has CDR1 SGHRS and CDR2 YFSETQ. The CDR3 sequence is CASSLGLYSYNEQFF. DNA of the CDR3: TGCGCCAGCAGCTTAGGCCTGTACTCATACAATGAGCAGTTCTTC.

The chain employs TRBV5-1 and TRBJ2-1; 8 bases are a match to TRBD1. V shed 4 bases, J shed 6 bases, and the junction held 9 bases outside the gene matches. The CDR3 is 15 residues long. CDR1 is SGHRS, CDR2 YFSETQ, per germline. The CDR3 nucleotides are TGCGCCAGCAGCACGCAGGGGGCCGGTCGCAATGAGCAGTTCTTC. Translated: CASSTQGAGRNEQFF.

The chain uses TRBV6-5 and TRBJ2-1; the D gene is possibly TRBD2 (6 bases). V lost 7 bases and J 9 bases, leaving 22 bases between the germline ends. This CDR3 contains 15 residues. Germline CDR1 MNHEY, CDR2 SVGAGI. The CDR3 bases are TGTGCCAGCACCGAGGTCCCGCAGGGAGGCGTTGAGCAGTTCTTC. Its protein is CASTEVPQGGVEQFF.

This chain links TRBV12-3 or TRBV12-4 with TRBJ1-1; no clear D gene. The germline V and J ends were trimmed by 1 base and 4 bases, with 7 bases remaining between them. This CDR3 spans 13 amino acids. CDR3 sequence: CASSLGRFTEAFF. CDR3 DNA sequence: TGTGCCAGCAGTTTAGGCAGGTTCACTGAAGCTTTCTTT.

This sequence joins TRBV5-1 and TRBJ2-7; 11 nucleotides match TRBD2. This CDR3 comprises 15 residues. Germline V lookup: CDR1 SGHRS, CDR2 YFSETQ. V dropped 0 bases and J dropped 5; count of bases not matched to a gene: 4. This CDR3 is CASSLGSLAGDEQYF. The CDR3, as DNA: TGCGCCAGCAGCTTGGGCTCACTAGCGGGAGACGAGCAGTACTTC.

This clone was seen only once. The chain couples TRBV7-2 to TRBJ1-5; tentatively, D is TRBD1 (5 bases). V was clipped by 2 bases and J by 8 bases, with 10 bases between them. This CDR3 is 13 amino acids long. Germline loops: CDR1 SGHTA, CDR2 FQGNSA. The CDR3 here is CASSLSGVEPQHF. CDR3 nucleotide sequence: TGTGCCAGCAGCTTATCGGGGGTGGAGCCCCAGCATTTT.

The chain carries TRBV5-6 and TRBJ2-1, with D possibly TRBD1 on 5 matching bases. In germline, CDR1 is SGHDT, CDR2 YYEEEE. There are 15 residues in the CDR3. The germline V and J ends were trimmed by 2 bases and 7 bases, with 16 bases remaining between them. CDR3 loop: CASSLLPTRQNEQFF. The CDR3 region has the DNA TGTGCCAGCAGCTTACTCCCCACAAGACAGAATGAGCAGTTCTTC.

The V call is TRBV9, the J call TRBJ2-1, with 9 nucleotides matching TRBD1. Germline V gene sequence: CDR1 SGDLS, CDR2 YYNGEE. The CDR3 is made up of 15 amino acids. V shed 2 bases and J 4 bases; nucleotides not matched to a gene: 4. The CDR3 protein is CASSVTGTGYNEQFF. CDR3 in DNA: TGTGCCAGCAGCGTTACCGGGACAGGGTACAATGAGCAGTTCTTC.

The chain joins TRBV27 to TRBJ2-6, with D hard to call. The CDR3 has 13 amino acids. Trimming shortened V by 6 bases and J by 2 bases, and 5 bases separated the two germline ends. Per the germline V gene, CDR1 is MNHEY and CDR2 is SMNVEV (reference sequence). The CDR3 loop reads CASRRAGANVLTF. The DNA of the CDR3 is TGTGCCAGCAGGAGAGCTGGGGCCAACGTCCTGACTTTC.

This clone turned up a few times. The chain couples TRBV6-1 to TRBJ1-5, with 7 bases fitting TRBD1. V lost 4 bases and J lost 0; bases outside the gene matches: 6. From germline, CDR1 is MNHNS and CDR2 SASEGT. The length of the CDR3 is 16 residues. The CDR3 here is CASSALGQSSNQPQHF. The CDR3 DNA follows: TGTGCCAGCAGTGCTCTGGGACAGTCTAGCAATCAGCCCCAGCATTTT.

This clone was seen just once. The chain couples TRBV6-5 to TRBJ1-6; 12 bases map to TRBD1. The length of the CDR3 is 14 residues. Germline lookup yields CDR1 MNHEY and CDR2 SVGAGI. V shed 6 bases, J shed 7 bases, and the junction held 1 base outside the gene matches. This CDR3 is CASRGTGGNSPLHF. CDR3 nucleotide sequence: TGTGCCAGCAGGGGGACAGGGGGCAATTCACCCCTCCACTTT.

The chain recombines TRBV5-8 with TRBJ2-5; D unclear. The germline V and J ends were trimmed by 0 bases and 1 base, with 7 bases remaining between them. The CDR3 consists of 14 residues. Germline CDR1 reads SGHTS; CDR2 reads YDEGEE. CDR3 sequence: CASSLVGSQETQYF. The CDR3 nucleotides are TGTGCCAGCAGCTTGGTTGGCAGCCAAGAGACCCAGTACTTC.

The chain combines TRBV9 with TRBJ1-2; no reliable D call. The CDR3 totals 14 residues. V dropped 6 bases and J dropped 5 bases, with 17 bases sitting between them. Per the germline V gene, CDR1 is SGDLS and CDR2 is YYNGEE. The CDR3 DNA is TGTGCCAGCAACCCCGGGTGGGGTATGTATGGCTACACCTTC. It translates to CASNPGWGMYGYTF.

CDR3 nucleotide sequence: TGTGCCAGGACCGGGGGCAATGAAAAACTGTTTTTT. Translated, it gives CARTGGNEKLFF. The V gene is TRBV6-4, the J gene TRBJ1-4, with a tentative D call TRBD1 (6 bases). V was trimmed by 9 bases and J by 5 bases, leaving 10 bases between them. Per germline, CDR1 MRHNA and CDR2 SNTAGT. This CDR3 region has 12 residues.

CDR3 in DNA: TGTGCCAGTGGACAGGGGGCGGGAGGCTACACCTTC. Translated, it gives CASGQGAGGYTF. J is TRBJ1-2 and V is TRBV11-3; TRBD1 agrees at 11 bases. From germline, CDR1 is SGHNT and CDR2 YENEEA. This CDR3 is built from 12 residues. The trim removed 9 bases at V and 8 bases at J, leaving 5 bases unmatched.

The chain combines TRBV27 with TRBJ2-5; 11 bases are shared with TRBD2. The V and J ends lost 5 bases and 5 bases, in that order; junction bases with no gene match: 4. The CDR3 runs to 14 residues. The germline gives CDR1 MNHEY, CDR2 SMNVEV (reference sequence). CDR3 amino acids: CASSPGTSGETQYF. For the CDR3, the DNA is TGTGCCAGCAGTCCTGGGACTAGCGGTGAGACCCAGTACTTC.

The J gene is TRBJ1-5, the V gene TRBV6-5; the D gene is possibly TRBD1 (6 bases). V lost 6 bases, J lost 2 bases, and 11 bases lay in between. Germline CDR1 MNHEY, CDR2 SVGAGI. This CDR3 region has 14 residues. The CDR3 sequence: CASRDRTGNQPQHF. CDR3 nucleotides: TGTGCCAGCAGAGATCGGACAGGCAATCAGCCCCAGCATTTT.

The rearrangement uses TRBV28 and TRBJ2-7, with unresolved D. This CDR3 is 13 amino acids long. From germline, CDR1 is MDHEN and CDR2 SYDVKM. V lost 3 bases and J 1 base, leaving 7 bases between the germline ends. The CDR3 here is CASSFPLSYEQYF. CDR3 sequence (DNA): TGTGCCAGCAGTTTCCCTCTTTCCTACGAGCAGTACTTC.

This sequence joins TRBV13 and TRBJ2-1; D remains ambiguous. CDR3 length: 13 residues. Between the trimmed V and J ends, which lost 3 bases and 10 bases, there was a span of 13 bases. CDR1 and CDR2 from the germline V gene are PRHDT and FYEKMQ (reference sequence). The CDR3 is CASSFGPTSEQFF. The DNA of the CDR3 is TGTGCCAGCAGCTTCGGGCCGACATCGGAGCAGTTCTTC.

This chain uses TRBV9 with TRBJ2-2; weak D call: TRBD1 (5 bases). The CDR3 contains 14 residues. Looked up from germline, CDR1 is SGDLS and CDR2 is YYNGEE. V was shortened by 4 bases and J by 5 bases, with 12 bases between the two germline ends. The CDR3 region is CASSLRGGTGELFF. CDR3 DNA sequence: TGTGCCAGCAGCCTAAGGGGCGGAACCGGGGAGCTGTTTTTT.

Of note for this clone: The junction departs from the called germline gene at one end, perhaps through a read error. The chain employs TRBV3-1 (or the pseudogene TRBV3-2) and TRBJ1-6; D gene unclear. Germline loops: CDR1 LGHDT, CDR2 YNNKEL (reference sequence). The CDR3 extends over 16 amino acids. The CDR3 DNA reads TGTGCCAGCACCCAATCTGCCGCAGGCTCTAATTCACCCCTCCACTTT. This encodes CASTQSAAGSNSPLHF.

The rearrangement links TRBV5-1 to TRBJ2-5; D perhaps matches TRBD1 (5 bases). Germline V gene sequence: CDR1 SGHRS, CDR2 YFSETQ. Trimming removed 4 bases at V and 5 bases at J, with 12 bases between. The CDR3 is made up of 13 amino acids. CDR3 coding DNA: TGCGCCAGCAGCGGGGCTGGGTGGGAGACCCAGTACTTC. Its protein is CASSGAGWETQYF. The variable domain in full, completed from reference TRBV5-1 and TRBJ2-5, reads KAGVTQTPRYLIKTRGQQVTLSCSPISGHRSVSWYQQTPGQGLQFLFEYFSETQRNKGNFPGRFSGRQFSNSRSEMNVSTLELGDSALYLCASSGAGWETQYFGPGTRLLVL.

This rearrangement joins TRBV27 to TRBJ2-7, with D possibly TRBD1 on 6 matching bases. The germline gives CDR1 MNHEY, CDR2 SMNVEV (reference sequence). This CDR3 has 14 residues. Trimming left V 5 bases short and J 4 bases short, with 15 bases between. CDR3 DNA sequence: TGTGCCAGCAGTAAGGGCAGGGGTTGGTACGAGCAGTACTTC. It codes for CASSKGRGWYEQYF.

This clone was observed once. The genes are TRBV6-5 and TRBJ2-7, with D unclear. The CDR3 length is 10 residues. CDR1 is MNHEY and CDR2 is SVGAGI in the germline V gene. V lost 7 bases and J 6 bases, leaving 7 bases between the germline ends. In DNA, the CDR3 is TGTGCCAGCAAGAGGCTCGAGCAGTACTTC. This codes for CASKRLEQYF.

The chain uses TRBV11-2 and TRBJ2-7; 11 nucleotides line up with TRBD1. Germline V gene sequence: CDR1 SGHAT, CDR2 FQNNGV. There are 15 residues in the CDR3. The V and J ends lost 5 bases and 1 base, in that order; junction bases with no gene match: 4. The CDR3 reads CASSPDRGPSYEQYF. In DNA form, the CDR3 reads TGTGCCAGCAGCCCGGACAGGGGGCCTTCCTACGAGCAGTACTTC. Based on the CDR3 plus reference TRBV11-2 and TRBJ2-7, the full variable domain is EAGVAQSPRYKIIEKRQSVAFWCNPISGHATLYWYQQILGQGPKLLIQFQNNGVVDDSQLPKDRFSAERLKGVDSTLKIQPAKLEDSAVYLCASSPDRGPSYEQYFGPGTRLTVT.

This sequence joins TRBV3-1 (or the pseudogene TRBV3-2) and TRBJ1-4; tentatively, D is TRBD1 (6 bases). Trimming stripped 6 bases from V and 1 base from J, with 21 bases between. CDR1 LGHDT and CDR2 YNNKEL come from the germline V gene (reference sequence). The CDR3 runs 18 residues. The CDR3 reads CASSDSQQGLLTNEKLFF. The CDR3 DNA follows: TGTGCCAGCAGTGATTCACAGCAGGGGTTACTAACTAATGAAAAACTGTTTTTT.

The J gene is TRBJ1-6, the V gene TRBV3-1 (or the pseudogene TRBV3-2), with D tentatively TRBD1 (5 bases). The CDR3 extends over 14 amino acids. Germline CDR1 is LGHDT and CDR2 is YNNKEL (reference sequence). The germline V and J ends were trimmed by 4 bases and 7 bases, with 11 bases remaining between them. The CDR3 spells CASSLRQQNSPLHF. The DNA of the CDR3 is TGTGCCAGCAGCCTTAGACAGCAAAATTCACCCCTCCACTTT.

This CDR3 is CASSQGSSRMDTQYF. CDR3 sequence (DNA): TGCGCCAGCAGCCAAGGGTCCTCCCGGATGGATACGCAGTATTTT. V and J are TRBV4-3 and TRBJ2-3, with D unresolved. Germline V gene sequence: CDR1 LGHNA, CDR2 YSLEER. Deletions cut 1 base from V and 6 bases from J, with 14 bases between. The CDR3 covers 15 residues.